A selection of T cell receptor beta chains follows, all from one sample in a study of blood T cells in healthy people across ages. MiXCR, applied by TCRdb to the 5' RACE reads, yields one record per CDR3 protein. The sample yields approximately 820,000 distinct CDR3 sequences, around 43% seen once. Sample: blood. Source of these receptors: a man aged 60 to 69 in good health. The CDR3 runs from the conserved cysteine through the conserved F or W. A D gene is named only where the DNA matches it firmly. Size tells how often a clone was seen (once, few, many) or the class of an expanded clone, and some rows leave it out.

clone_size j_call v_call d_call cdr3_nt cdr3_aa
NA TRBJ2-6 TRBV15 NA TGTGCCACCTCAGACTCTGGGGCCAACGTCCTGACTTTC CATSDSGANVLTF
once TRBJ2-1 TRBV3-1 NA TGTACCAGCAGCCGTGGACTATCAAGATACAATGAGCAGTTCTTC CTSSRGLSRYNEQFF
NA TRBJ2-1 TRBV9 TRBD2 TGTGCCAGCAGCGTAGTAGCGGGGCTAAACAATGAGCAGTTCTTC CASSVVAGLNNEQFF
NA TRBJ1-2 TRBV9 NA TGTGCCAGCAGTGGGCAGGGCGGCTGTGGCTACACCTTC CASSGQGGCGYTF
few TRBJ2-7 TRBV5-6 NA TGTGCCAGCAGCTTGGGACTTCGGGGGTACGAGCAGTACTTC CASSLGLRGYEQYF
NA TRBJ1-2 TRBV5-1 NA TGCGCCAGCAGCCCCGGGAGTGCGGCAGCGAACTATGGCTACACCTTC CASSPGSAAANYGYTF
few TRBJ2-6 TRBV3-1 NA TGTGCCAGCAGCCGCAGGGTTTCTGGGTCTGGGGCCAACGTCCTGACTTTC CASSRRVSGSGANVLTF
NA TRBJ2-7 TRBV27 TRBD1 TGTGCCAGCAGCACTAACCGGGACAGGGTAACCTACGAGCAGTACTTC CASSTNRDRVTYEQYF
NA TRBJ2-3 TRBV12-3/TRBV12-4 TRBD2 TGTGCCAGCAGTCCTAGCGGCAGGAAAGGCACAGATACGCAGTATTTT CASSPSGRKGTDTQYF
NA TRBJ2-7 TRBV6-6 NA TGTGCCAGCAGGCCTACCCCGTACGAGCAGTACTTC CASRPTPYEQYF
NA TRBJ1-5 TRBV24-1 NA TGTGCCACCAGTGGCGGACTGAATCAGCCCCAGCATTTT CATSGGLNQPQHF
NA TRBJ2-7 TRBV5-1 NA TGCGCCAGCAGCTTGAACCGGCGAGGCTACGAGCAGTACTTC CASSLNRRGYEQYF
NA TRBJ1-1 TRBV5-1 NA TGCGCCAGCAGCATCTTGTCGAACACTGAAGCTTTCTTT CASSILSNTEAFF
few TRBJ1-1 TRBV4-3 NA TGCGCCAGCAGCCAAGAGGGGTGGACTGAAGCTTTCTTT CASSQEGWTEAFF
NA TRBJ2-5 TRBV9 NA TGTGCCAGCAGCGTAGGACAGCAGGGTTCGGAGACCCAGTACTTC CASSVGQQGSETQYF
many TRBJ2-5 TRBV18 NA TGTGCCAGCTCACTTCGGGGGGCCGGGACCCAGTACTTC CASSLRGAGTQYF
NA TRBJ1-2 TRBV3-1 NA TGTGCCAGCAGCCCACAGCTACAACTTAACTATGGCTACACCTTC CASSPQLQLNYGYTF
few TRBJ2-7 TRBV4-1 TRBD2 TGCGCCAGCAGCCAAGTTCGCGGGGGGGAGGGCGAGCAGTACTTC CASSQVRGGEGEQYF
few TRBJ2-3 TRBV7-8 NA TGTGCCAGCAGCCGGAGGGGCAGGGATACGCAGTATTTT CASSRRGRDTQYF
few TRBJ1-2 TRBV11-2 NA TGTGCCAGCAGCCCGATCAGGGATCACTATGGCTACACCTTC CASSPIRDHYGYTF
NA TRBJ2-2 TRBV6-5 NA TGTGCCAGCAGACCCCCGACTCTTAACACCGGGGAGCTGTTTTTT CASRPPTLNTGELFF
once TRBJ2-7 TRBV12-3/TRBV12-4 NA TGTGCCAGCAGTCGGAACATAAGATACGAGCAGTACTTC CASSRNIRYEQYF
NA TRBJ2-3 TRBV27 NA TGTGCCACCCTTCCAGATACAGATACGCAGTATTTT CATLPDTDTQYF
NA TRBJ2-7 TRBV25-1 NA TGTGCCAGCAGTTACAGAGGGGACGAGCAGTACTTC CASSYRGDEQYF
NA TRBJ2-1 TRBV27 TRBD2 TGTGCCAGCAGTTACAGGGGGCGCGTACTAGCGGGGGGCGGTGAGCAGTTCTTC CASSYRGRVLAGGGEQFF
NA TRBJ2-2 TRBV4-3 NA TGCGCCAGCAGACAGCATGGGGGCACCGGGGAGCTGTTTTTT CASRQHGGTGELFF
NA TRBJ2-1 TRBV7-9 NA TGTGCCAGCAGCCCCAGACAGGAAACCTACAATGAGCAGTTCTTC CASSPRQETYNEQFF
NA TRBJ1-5 TRBV12-3/TRBV12-4 NA TGTGCCAGCAGTCGGACTCATAGCAATCAGCCCCAGCATTTT CASSRTHSNQPQHF
many TRBJ2-1 TRBV29-1 NA TGCAGCGGGGCCGGGTACAATGAGCAGTTCTTC CSGAGYNEQFF
NA TRBJ1-6 TRBV7-3 NA TGTGCCAGCAGCCTTGACGGAATCAATTCACCCCTCCACTTT CASSLDGINSPLHF
NA TRBJ2-5 TRBV2 NA TGTGCCAGCAGAACGGACATCGCGGAGACCCAGTACTTC CASRTDIAETQYF
NA TRBJ2-5 TRBV28 NA TGTGCCAGCAGTTCTTACAGGCGGGAGACCCAGTACTTC CASSSYRRETQYF
few TRBJ2-3 TRBV4-3 TRBD2 TGCGCCAGCAGCCAAGTAGCGGGGGCAGATACGCAGTATTTT CASSQVAGADTQYF
NA TRBJ2-7 TRBV20-1 TRBD2 TGCAGTGCTAGAGTTCCTAGCGGGGGACTCTACGAGCAGTACTTC CSARVPSGGLYEQYF
few TRBJ2-7 TRBV12-3/TRBV12-4 NA TGTGCCAGCAGTTTAAGGGTTCGGGACGAGCAGTACTTC CASSLRVRDEQYF
once TRBJ2-7 TRBV29-1 NA TGCAGCGTCCGGGGGTTCGATGGGGGGAAGTACGAGCAGTACTTC CSVRGFDGGKYEQYF
few TRBJ2-3 TRBV7-2 NA TGTGCCAGCAGCTTTCTCCCCGCAGATACGCAGTATTTT CASSFLPADTQYF
few TRBJ1-1 TRBV27 TRBD1 TGTGCCAGCAGTACAGGGGCAAGCACTGAAGCTTTCTTT CASSTGASTEAFF
few TRBJ2-1 TRBV7-2 NA TGTGCCAGCAGCCGGGGCGGAGACTCTCGGCAGTTCTTC CASSRGGDSRQFF